A single sample is the source of the 31 T cell receptor beta chains below, sequenced in a study of blood T cell repertoires in COVID-19. Clones were sequenced by immunoSEQ multiplex PCR, and TCRdb holds only the in-frame ones, with some missing. The sample includes some 240,000 clones, 75% to 85% of them seen just once. Material for sequencing was peripheral blood. The receptor set was obtained from a woman aged 80 or over with COVID-19, enrolled during active disease.

The gene calls are TRBV5-4 and TRBJ2-3, with D perhaps TRBD1 (6 bases). The V gene lost 4 bases and the J gene lost 6 bases, with 12 bases spanning the gap. CDR1 and CDR2 (germline): SGHNT, YYREEE (reference sequence). The CDR3 extends over 13 amino acids. CDR3: CASSQQGSDTQYF. The CDR3 bases are TGTGCCAGCAGCCAACAGGGTTCCGATACGCAGTATTTT.

The genes are TRBV19 and TRBJ1-2; D remains ambiguous. The CDR3 runs 12 residues. The V end lost 2 bases, the J end lost 8 bases, and 9 bases lay between the germline ends. Germline V gives CDR1 LNHDA, CDR2 SQIVND (reference sequence). In DNA, the CDR3 is TGTGCCAGTAGTATACAAGCGGGGGGCTACACCTTC. Encoded protein: CASSIQAGGYTF. The full variable domain, completed using reference TRBV19 and TRBJ1-2, is DGGITQSPKYLFRKEGQNVTLSCEQNLNHDAMYWYRQDPGQGLRLIYYSQIVNDFQKGDIAEGYSVSREKKESFPLTVTSAQKNPTAFYLCASSIQAGGYTFGSGTRLTVV.

The chain links TRBV12-5 to TRBJ1-6; no reliable D call. The V and J ends lost 2 bases and 7 bases respectively, with 15 bases between them. The CDR3 has 16 amino acids. CDR1 is LGHNT and CDR2 is FRNRAP in the germline V gene. CDR3 nucleotide sequence: TGTGCTAGTGGTTTGAGCGGGTACGGAAAAAATTCACCCCTCCACTTT. Translation gives CASGLSGYGKNSPLHF.

The chain recombines TRBV7-3 with TRBJ2-5; TRBD2 matches 15 bases. V shed 6 bases and J 3 bases; nucleotides not matched to a gene: 5. This CDR3 contains 16 residues. The germline V gene has CDR1 SGHTA and CDR2 FQGTGA. This chain's CDR3 is CASRPGLAGGKETQYF. For the CDR3, the DNA is TGTGCCAGCAGGCCCGGACTAGCGGGAGGGAAAGAGACCCAGTACTTC.

This chain connects TRBV4-2 to TRBJ1-1; tentative D call: TRBD1 (5 bases). Germline CDR1 and CDR2: LGHNA and YNFKEQ. V was shortened by 3 bases and J by 1 base, with 18 bases between the two germline ends. The CDR3 is made up of 17 amino acids. The CDR3 is CASSQGGYSRRNTEAFF. For the CDR3, the DNA is TGTGCCAGCAGCCAGGGGGGTTACAGCCGCCGGAACACTGAAGCTTTCTTT.

This rearrangement joins TRBV10-1 to TRBJ1-1, with 7 bases lining up with TRBD1. The CDR3 covers 14 residues. Germline CDR1 and CDR2: WNHNN and SYGVQD (reference sequence). Losses at the gene ends were 3 bases for V and 4 bases for J; bases not matched to a gene: 5. CDR3 in amino acids: CASSEKAGGTEAFF. CDR3 nucleotides: TGCGCCAGCAGTGAAAAAGCAGGGGGCACTGAAGCTTTCTTT.

The chain combines TRBV5-6 with TRBJ2-7; a weak D match, TRBD1 (6 bases). Germline V lookup: CDR1 SGHDT, CDR2 YYEEEE. The CDR3 sequence is 16 residues long. V was shortened by 2 bases and J by 5 bases, with 20 bases between the two germline ends. The CDR3 loop reads CASSFRIRTDVDEQYF. In DNA form, the CDR3 reads TGTGCCAGCAGCTTTAGGATCAGGACAGATGTTGACGAGCAGTACTTC.

V gene TRBV7-9 combines with J gene TRBJ2-7; perhaps TRBD2 as D (6 bases). The V end lost 3 bases, the J end lost 6 bases, and 12 bases lay between the germline ends. The CDR3 totals 13 residues. Germline CDR1 and CDR2: SEHNR and FQNEAQ (reference sequence). In DNA, the CDR3 is TGTGCCAGCAGCTTTGGCCAGGGAGGCGAGCAGTACTTC. It encodes CASSFGQGGEQYF. The full variable domain, its missing parts supplied by reference TRBV7-9 and TRBJ2-7, is DTGVSQNPRHKITKRGQNVTFRCDPISEHNRLYWYRQTLGQGPEFLTYFQNEAQLEKSRLLSDRFSAERPKGSFSTLEIQRTEQGDSAMYLCASSFGQGGEQYFGPGTRLTVT.

The V and J genes are TRBV5-1 and TRBJ2-3; 7 bases match TRBD2. Per the germline V gene, CDR1 is SGHRS and CDR2 is YFSETQ. CDR3 length: 15 amino acids. Unmatched junction bases numbered 7, after V lost 2 bases and J lost 4 bases. CDR3 sequence (DNA): TGCGCCAGCAGCTTAGGAGGGAGGGCCCCAGATACGCAGTATTTT. Amino acid sequence: CASSLGGRAPDTQYF.

The rearrangement links TRBV6-6 to TRBJ2-7; D is perhaps TRBD2 (5 bases). Germline CDR1 is MNHNY and CDR2 is SVGAGI (reference sequence). The V end was cut by 4 bases, the J end by 7 bases, with 11 bases between. The CDR3 is 12 residues long. Here the CDR3 reads CASSSPGKEQYF. The CDR3 DNA reads TGTGCCAGCAGTTCTCCGGGGAAAGAGCAGTACTTC.

The CDR3 is CASSLTRPSANYGYTF. CDR3 coding DNA: TGTGCCAGCAGCTTGACGAGGCCGTCAGCTAACTATGGCTACACCTTC. The chain recombines TRBV5-6 with TRBJ1-2; D unresolved. Germline lookup yields CDR1 SGHDT and CDR2 YYEEEE. The CDR3 totals 16 residues. Trimming left V 1 base short and J 0 bases short, with 13 bases between.

The chain joins TRBV2 to TRBJ1-1; TRBD1 matches at 8 bases. This CDR3 spans 14 amino acids. CDR1 and CDR2 (germline): SNHLY, FYNNEI. The V and J ends lost 6 bases and 4 bases, in that order; junction bases with no gene match: 7. DNA of the CDR3: TGTGCCAGCAGGGCAGGGGGCTTGGGCACTGAAGCTTTCTTT. It specifies CASRAGGLGTEAFF.

This chain connects TRBV6-2 or TRBV6-3 to TRBJ1-5; D unclear. Trimming took off 0 bases at V and 7 bases at J, with 22 bases between the two ends. Per the germline V gene, CDR1 is MNHEY and CDR2 is SVGEGT. The CDR3 length is 18 residues. The CDR3 protein is CASSYSRAKGTPIQPQHF. The CDR3 nucleotides read TGTGCCAGCAGTTACTCGAGGGCGAAGGGCACCCCCATCCAGCCCCAGCATTTT.

The J gene is TRBJ1-2, the V gene TRBV7-6, with TRBD1 matching over 7 bases. The CDR3 is made up of 15 amino acids. Germline CDR1 SGHVS, CDR2 FNYEAQ. J gave up 4 bases and V 0 bases, and 5 bases lay outside the gene matches. Here the CDR3 DNA reads TGTGCCAGCAGCTTAGCAGGGGGCGGCGGCTATGGCTACACCTTC. Translation: CASSLAGGGGYGYTF.

J is TRBJ2-1 and V is TRBV20-1; tentatively, D is TRBD2 (5 bases). Trimming pared 6 bases from V and 9 bases from J, leaving 12 bases between. The CDR3 length is 11 residues. Germline V CDR1 and CDR2: DFQATT, SNEGSKA (reference sequence). Here the CDR3 reads CSAQDYGEQFF. In DNA, the CDR3 is TGCAGTGCACAAGACTACGGTGAGCAGTTCTTC.

The chain uses TRBV18 and TRBJ1-1; TRBD1 matches 7 bases. Germline V lookup: CDR1 KGHSH, CDR2 LQKENI. V lost 5 bases to trimming and J lost 8 bases; unmatched junction nucleotides: 5. The CDR3 runs to 12 residues. CDR3 nucleotides: TGTGCCAGCTCAAAGACAGGGCCCGAAGCTTTCTTT. Its protein is CASSKTGPEAFF.

The chain combines TRBV19 with TRBJ1-5; 7 bases match TRBD1. CDR3 length equals 14 residues. The V and J ends lost 4 bases and 2 bases, in that order; junction bases with no gene match: 2. From germline, CDR1 is LNHDA and CDR2 SQIVND (reference sequence). The CDR3 protein is CASSTDRGNQPQHF. The CDR3 region has the DNA TGTGCCAGTAGTACCGACAGGGGCAATCAGCCCCAGCATTTT. The full variable domain, in which reference TRBV19 and TRBJ1-5 provide the parts outside the CDR3, is DGGITQSPKYLFRKEGQNVTLSCEQNLNHDAMYWYRQDPGQGLRLIYYSQIVNDFQKGDIAEGYSVSREKKESFPLTVTSAQKNPTAFYLCASSTDRGNQPQHFGDGTRLSIL.

This chain connects TRBV27 to TRBJ2-1, with TRBD1 matching over 8 bases. V shed 3 bases, J shed 8 bases, and the junction held 6 bases outside the gene matches. Germline V gene sequence: CDR1 MNHEY, CDR2 SMNVEV (reference sequence). The CDR3 is made up of 14 amino acids. In DNA form, the CDR3 reads TGTGCCAGCAGTTTCCCCGACAGGGGAGATGAGCAGTTCTTC. Translated, it gives CASSFPDRGDEQFF.

There are a few counts of this clone. The CDR3, as DNA: TGTGCCAGCAGCCAAGCTGGGGCCTCACCTAACTATGGCTACACCTTC. Translated: CASSQAGASPNYGYTF. This chain links TRBV3-1 (or the pseudogene TRBV3-2) with TRBJ1-2; D may be TRBD1 (5 bases). Trimming took 1 base from V and 0 from J, leaving 12 bases between them. CDR1 and CDR2 (germline): LGHDT, YNNKEL (reference sequence). The CDR3 is made up of 16 amino acids.

This chain uses TRBV6-1 with TRBJ1-2; D not resolved. This CDR3 is built from 15 residues. Germline lookup yields CDR1 MNHNS and CDR2 SASEGT. Between the trimmed V and J ends, which lost 0 bases and 3 bases, there was a span of 11 bases. This chain's CDR3 is CASSEAGWAYYGYTF. The CDR3 DNA reads TGTGCCAGCAGTGAAGCTGGTTGGGCGTACTATGGCTACACCTTC.

This sequence joins TRBV9 and TRBJ1-6, with D perhaps TRBD1 (5 bases). Germline values: CDR1 SGDLS, CDR2 YYNGEE. Trimming cost V 0 bases and J 10 bases, with 11 bases left between them. This CDR3 is 14 amino acids long. The DNA for the CDR3 is TGTGCCAGCAGCGTAGTCGGGGGGGAATCACCCCTCCACTTT. Its protein is CASSVVGGESPLHF. Looking up the rest from reference TRBV9 and TRBJ1-6 gives the full variable domain: DSGVTQTPKHLITATGQRVTLRCSPRSGDLSVYWYQQSLDQGLQFLIQYYNGEERAKGNILERFSAQQFPDLHSELNLSSLELGDSALYFCASSVVGGESPLHFGNGTRLTVT.

The chain has TRBV11-2 and TRBJ2-1, with 7 bases identical to TRBD2. In germline, CDR1 is SGHAT, CDR2 FQNNGV. The CDR3 extends over 12 amino acids. J lost 8 bases, V lost 6 bases, and 4 bases had no gene match. CDR3 protein: CASSRTSDEQFF. The CDR3 DNA reads as TGTGCCAGCAGTCGTACTAGCGATGAGCAGTTCTTC.

The rearrangement joins TRBV6-1 to TRBJ1-4; D remains ambiguous. V was clipped by 2 bases and J by 0 bases, with 13 bases between them. The germline V gene has CDR1 MNHNS and CDR2 SASEGT. The CDR3 runs 17 residues. This chain's CDR3 is CASSEPTGYATNEKLFF. CDR3 coding DNA: TGTGCCAGCAGTGAACCTACGGGGTACGCAACTAATGAAAAACTGTTTTTT.

The chain has TRBV18 and TRBJ1-4, with D unclear. CDR3 length: 15 amino acids. Trimming cost V 2 bases and J 0 bases, with 7 bases left between them. Looked up from germline, CDR1 is KGHSH and CDR2 is LQKENI. The CDR3 here is CASSPNSATNEKLFF. As DNA, the CDR3 is TGTGCCAGCTCACCAAACTCTGCAACTAATGAAAAACTGTTTTTT.

This chain connects TRBV27 to TRBJ1-1; no definite D call. Per germline, CDR1 MNHEY and CDR2 SMNVEV (reference sequence). The CDR3 length is 13 residues. V was shortened by 7 bases and J by 0 bases, with 9 bases between the two germline ends. This chain's CDR3 is CASMNSLNTEAFF. Written as DNA, the CDR3 is TGTGCCAGCATGAACAGCTTGAACACTGAAGCTTTCTTT.

The count of this clone is one. The V call is TRBV6-2 or TRBV6-3, the J call TRBJ2-3, with D maybe TRBD2 (5 bases). The CDR3 covers 17 residues. Germline-derived CDR1 and CDR2 are MNHEY and SVGEGT. Trimming took off 1 base at V and 2 bases at J, with 16 bases between the two ends. As DNA, the CDR3 is TGTGCCAGCAGTTACTTGGGCGGGCGGGCAGCCACAGATACGCAGTATTTT. This sequence encodes CASSYLGGRAATDTQYF.

The CDR3 DNA reads as TGTGCCACCAGTGTCGGGACTAGCGGGAGGAATGAGCAGTTCTTC. This translates into CATSVGTSGRNEQFF. The V call is TRBV24-1, the J call TRBJ2-1; 15 bases agree with TRBD2. The CDR3 contains 15 residues. Germline trimming cut 5 bases from V and 7 bases from J; bases unmatched to any gene: 2. Germline V gene lookup returns CDR1 KGHDR and CDR2 SFDVKD.

The chain combines TRBV2 with TRBJ2-5; 8 bases fit TRBD1. V gave up 7 bases and J gave up 1 base; unmatched junction bases: 2. From germline, CDR1 is SNHLY and CDR2 FYNNEI. The CDR3 runs to 13 residues. CDR3 sequence reads: CASTGQVQETQYF. The DNA for the CDR3 is TGTGCCAGCACGGGACAGGTCCAAGAGACCCAGTACTTC.

This rearrangement joins TRBV3-1 (or the pseudogene TRBV3-2) to TRBJ2-5; 10 bases are shared with TRBD2. Trimming removed 4 bases from V and 5 bases from J; junction bases left unmatched: 10. The CDR3 runs 16 residues. In germline, CDR1 is LGHDT, CDR2 YNNKEL (reference sequence). CDR3 nucleotide sequence: TGTGCCAGCAGCCTGAGACTAGCGGGTGGGATGGAGACCCAGTACTTC. Translated, it gives CASSLRLAGGMETQYF.

The rearrangement links TRBV6-1 to TRBJ1-1; D may be TRBD1 (5 bases). CDR3 length: 13 amino acids. Germline lookup yields CDR1 MNHNS and CDR2 SASEGT. Trimming stripped 2 bases from V and 2 bases from J, with 6 bases between. In DNA, the CDR3 is TGTGCCAGCAGTGAAAGGACAAACACTGAAGCTTTCTTT. Amino acids: CASSERTNTEAFF.

V gene TRBV14 combines with J gene TRBJ2-3, with TRBD1 matching over 9 bases. The V gene end was trimmed by 3 bases and the J gene end by 3 bases; junction bases not matched to a gene: 10. There are 17 residues in the CDR3. Germline values: CDR1 SGHDN, CDR2 FVKESK. CDR3 in amino acids: CASSHVPGQGWTDTQYF. The CDR3 bases are TGTGCCAGCAGCCACGTCCCGGGACAGGGATGGACAGATACGCAGTATTTT.